The clone carrying this TCR beta chain was observed a handful of times. The data are from a study of blood T cell repertoires in COVID-19. The wider study: T cells, B-cell-depleted T cells, or PBMCs supplied cDNA or gDNA.

This CDR3 has 14 amino acids. V lost 4 bases, J lost 8 bases, and 7 bases stayed unmatched. Germline CDR1 and CDR2: LGHDT and YNNKEL (reference sequence). Assay: immunoSEQ multiplex PCR; the TCRdb copy retains only in-frame clones and omits some. Of fewer than 250,000 clones listed, around four fifths were seen once; the top ten hold approximately 10%. The TCR originated in an elderly woman with COVID-19, enrolled during active disease. The specimen sequenced was peripheral blood. The gene calls are TRBV3-1 (or the pseudogene TRBV3-2) and TRBJ2-1; 8 nucleotides line up with TRBD1. The CDR3 DNA reads TGTGCCAGCAGCCTAGGACAGGGTGCCCATGAGCAGTTCTTC. It is translated as CASSLGQGAHEQFF.